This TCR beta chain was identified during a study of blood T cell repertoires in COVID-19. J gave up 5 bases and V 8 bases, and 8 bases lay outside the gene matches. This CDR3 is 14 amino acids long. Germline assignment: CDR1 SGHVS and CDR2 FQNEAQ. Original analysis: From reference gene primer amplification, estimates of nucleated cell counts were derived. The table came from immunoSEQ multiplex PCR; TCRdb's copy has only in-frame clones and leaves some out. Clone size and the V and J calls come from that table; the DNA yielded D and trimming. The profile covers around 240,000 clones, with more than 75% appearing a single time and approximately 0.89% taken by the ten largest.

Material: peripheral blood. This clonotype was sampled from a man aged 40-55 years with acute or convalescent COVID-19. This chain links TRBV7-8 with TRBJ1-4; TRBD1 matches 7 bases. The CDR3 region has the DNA TGTGCCAGCGCCCCGGGCAGGGGGAATGAAAAACTGTTTTTT. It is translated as CASAPGRGNEKLFF.